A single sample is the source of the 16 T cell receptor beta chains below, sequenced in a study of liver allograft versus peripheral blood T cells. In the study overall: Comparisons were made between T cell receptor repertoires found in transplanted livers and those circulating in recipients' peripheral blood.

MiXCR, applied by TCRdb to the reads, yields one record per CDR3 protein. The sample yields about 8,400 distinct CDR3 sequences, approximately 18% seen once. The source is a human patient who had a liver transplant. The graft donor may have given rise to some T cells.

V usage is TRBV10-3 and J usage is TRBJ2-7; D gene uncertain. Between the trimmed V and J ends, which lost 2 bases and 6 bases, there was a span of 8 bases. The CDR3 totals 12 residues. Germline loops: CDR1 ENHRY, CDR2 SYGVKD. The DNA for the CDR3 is TGTGCCATCAGTGAGACCCCCAGCGAGCAGTACTTC. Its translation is CAISETPSEQYF.

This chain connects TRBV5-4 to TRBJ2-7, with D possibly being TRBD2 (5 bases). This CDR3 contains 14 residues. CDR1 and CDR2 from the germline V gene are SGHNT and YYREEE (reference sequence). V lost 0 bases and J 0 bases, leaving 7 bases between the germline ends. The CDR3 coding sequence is TGTGCCAGCAGCTTGGTAGGGAGCTCCTACGAGCAGTACTTC. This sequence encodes CASSLVGSSYEQYF.

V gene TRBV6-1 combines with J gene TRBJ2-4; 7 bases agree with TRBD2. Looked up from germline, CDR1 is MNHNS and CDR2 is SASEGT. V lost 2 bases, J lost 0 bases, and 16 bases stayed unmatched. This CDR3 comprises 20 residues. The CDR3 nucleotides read TGTGCCAGCAGTGAAAAGAGGGCGGGGGTCGTTACCGTAGCCAAAAACATTCAGTACTTC. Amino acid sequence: CASSEKRAGVVTVAKNIQYF.

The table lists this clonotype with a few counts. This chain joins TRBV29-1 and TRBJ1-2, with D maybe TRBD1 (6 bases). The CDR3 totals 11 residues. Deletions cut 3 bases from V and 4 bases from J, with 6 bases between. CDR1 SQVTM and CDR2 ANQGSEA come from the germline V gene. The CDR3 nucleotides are TGCAGCGTTGACAGGGGCTATGGCTACACCTTC. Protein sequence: CSVDRGYGYTF.

The CDR3 DNA sequence: TGTGCCAGCAGCTTAGGGGGGGACTCATGGCCTCCTGAAGCTTTCTTT. As protein: CASSLGGDSWPPEAFF. The rearrangement links TRBV7-9 to TRBJ1-1; D may be TRBD1 (5 bases). V lost 1 base to trimming and J lost 6 bases, with 18 bases between them. The CDR3 contains 16 residues. Germline V gives CDR1 SEHNR, CDR2 FQNEAQ (reference sequence).

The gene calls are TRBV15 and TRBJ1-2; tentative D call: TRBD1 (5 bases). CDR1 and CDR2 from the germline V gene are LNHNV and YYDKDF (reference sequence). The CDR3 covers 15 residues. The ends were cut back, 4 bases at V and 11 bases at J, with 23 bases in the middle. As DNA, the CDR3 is TGTGCCACCAGCACGGAATGGGGGGACTATGGATGGTACACCTTC. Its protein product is CATSTEWGDYGWYTF.

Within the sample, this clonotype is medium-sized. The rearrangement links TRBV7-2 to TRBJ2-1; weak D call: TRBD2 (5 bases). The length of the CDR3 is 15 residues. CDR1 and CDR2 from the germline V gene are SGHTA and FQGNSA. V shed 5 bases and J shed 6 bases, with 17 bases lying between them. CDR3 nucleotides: TGTGCCAGCAGCCCAGAGCTTGGACTTCCCAATGAGCAGTTCTTC. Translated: CASSPELGLPNEQFF.

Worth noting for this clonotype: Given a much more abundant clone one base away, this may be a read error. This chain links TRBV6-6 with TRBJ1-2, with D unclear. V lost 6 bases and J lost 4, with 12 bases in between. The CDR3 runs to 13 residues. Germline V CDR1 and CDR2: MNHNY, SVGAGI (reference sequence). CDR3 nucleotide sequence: TGTGCCAGCAGCCCCGGGAAAGCCTATGGCTACACCTTC. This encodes CASSPGKAYGYTF.

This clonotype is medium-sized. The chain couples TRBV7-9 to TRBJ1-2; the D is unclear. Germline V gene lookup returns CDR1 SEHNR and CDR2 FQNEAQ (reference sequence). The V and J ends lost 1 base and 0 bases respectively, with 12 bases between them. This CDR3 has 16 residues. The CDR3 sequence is CASSLDDGGTNYGYTF. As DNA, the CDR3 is TGTGCCAGCAGCTTAGATGACGGAGGAACTAACTATGGCTACACCTTC.

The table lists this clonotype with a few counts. The CDR3, as DNA: TGTGCCAGCAGCTCGCACGGGGTGGGGTCCTACGAGCAGTACTTC. This encodes CASSSHGVGSYEQYF. The rearrangement links TRBV7-2 to TRBJ2-7, with a possible D match to TRBD2 (5 bases). The CDR3 has 15 amino acids. Germline CDR1 is SGHTA and CDR2 is FQGNSA. V gave up 4 bases and J gave up 1 base, with 14 bases separating them. Full variable domain (outside the CDR3, taken from reference TRBV7-2 and TRBJ2-7): GAGVSQSPSNKVTEKGKDVELRCDPISGHTALYWYRQSLGQGLEFLIYFQGNSAPDKSGLPSDRFSAERTGGSVSTLTIQRTQQEDSAVYLCASSSHGVGSYEQYFGPGTRLTVT.

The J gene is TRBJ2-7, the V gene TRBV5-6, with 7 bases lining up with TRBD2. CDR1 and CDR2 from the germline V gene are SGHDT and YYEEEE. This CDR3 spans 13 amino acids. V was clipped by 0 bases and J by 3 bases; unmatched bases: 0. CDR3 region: CASSLGGGYEQYF. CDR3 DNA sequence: TGTGCCAGCAGCTTGGGGGGGGGCTACGAGCAGTACTTC. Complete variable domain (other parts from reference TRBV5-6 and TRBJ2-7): DAGVTQSPTHLIKTRGQQVTLRCSPKSGHDTVSWYQQALGQGPQFIFQYYEEEERQRGNFPDRFSGHQFPNYSSELNVNALLLGDSALYLCASSLGGGYEQYFGPGTRLTVT.

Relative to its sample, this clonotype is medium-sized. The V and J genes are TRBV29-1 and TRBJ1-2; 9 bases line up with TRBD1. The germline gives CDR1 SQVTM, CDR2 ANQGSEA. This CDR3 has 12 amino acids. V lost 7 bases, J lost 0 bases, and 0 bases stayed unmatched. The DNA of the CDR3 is TGCAGCGGACAGGGGGCTAACTATGGCTACACCTTC. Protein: CSGQGANYGYTF.

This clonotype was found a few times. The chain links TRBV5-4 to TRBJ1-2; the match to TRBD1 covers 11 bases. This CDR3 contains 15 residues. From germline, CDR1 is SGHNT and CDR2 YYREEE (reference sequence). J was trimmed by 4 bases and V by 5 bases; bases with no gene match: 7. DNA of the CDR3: TGTGCCAGCAGTCTTCCGGGACAGGGGGTCTATGGCTACACCTTC. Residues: CASSLPGQGVYGYTF. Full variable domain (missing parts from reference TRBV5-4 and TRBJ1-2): ETGVTQSPTHLIKTRGQQVTLRCSSQSGHNTVSWYQQALGQGPQFIFQYYREEENGRGNFPPRFSGLQFPNYSSELNVNALELDDSALYLCASSLPGQGVYGYTFGSGTRLTVV.

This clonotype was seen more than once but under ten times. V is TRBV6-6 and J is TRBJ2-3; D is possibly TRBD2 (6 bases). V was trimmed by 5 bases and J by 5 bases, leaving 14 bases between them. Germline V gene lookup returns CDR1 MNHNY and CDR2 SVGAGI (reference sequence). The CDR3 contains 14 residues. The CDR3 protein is CASSPETSRDTQYF. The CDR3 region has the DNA TGTGCCAGCAGTCCAGAGACTAGTCGAGATACGCAGTATTTT.

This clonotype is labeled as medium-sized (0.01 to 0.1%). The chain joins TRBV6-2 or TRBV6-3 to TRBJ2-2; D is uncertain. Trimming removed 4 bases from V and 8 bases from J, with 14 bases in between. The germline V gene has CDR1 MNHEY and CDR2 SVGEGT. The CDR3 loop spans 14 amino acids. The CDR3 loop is CASSSLRGVGELFF. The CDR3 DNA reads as TGTGCCAGCAGTTCCCTACGCGGCGTTGGGGAGCTGTTTTTT.

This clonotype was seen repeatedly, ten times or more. CDR3 sequence (DNA): TGTGCCAGCAGTTCAGGGGGCACTGAAGCTTTCTTT. As protein: CASSSGGTEAFF. The chain has TRBV27 and TRBJ1-1; 7 bases agree with TRBD1. This CDR3 spans 12 amino acids. Trimming removed 4 bases from V and 4 bases from J; junction bases left unmatched: 0. Germline CDR1 MNHEY, CDR2 SMNVEV (reference sequence).